These 20 T cell receptor beta chains share one sample of origin, sequenced in a study of T cell responses to AZD1222 COVID-19 vaccine. Clones were sequenced by immunoSEQ multiplex PCR, and TCRdb holds only the in-frame ones, with some missing. The sample lists 100,000 or so clones, about 85% occurring once. This specimen was peripheral blood, taken on day 0 of AZD1222 vaccination. The receptor set was obtained from an adult in good health.

V and J are TRBV19 and TRBJ2-7; TRBD1 agrees at 9 bases. V shed 5 bases and J 2 bases; nucleotides not matched to a gene: 7. Per the germline V gene, CDR1 is LNHDA and CDR2 is SQIVND (reference sequence). The CDR3 consists of 15 residues. The CDR3 loop reads CASSSGGQGPYEQYF. CDR3 sequence (DNA): TGTGCCAGTAGTTCTGGGGGACAGGGCCCCTACGAGCAGTACTTC.

This clone was seen a few times. Sequence at one end of the junction differs from germline and may be a read error. The chain links TRBV4-2 to TRBJ2-3, with D possibly TRBD1 on 6 matching bases. Germline V gene sequence: CDR1 LGHNA, CDR2 YNFKEQ. This CDR3 region has 16 residues. The CDR3 reads CASSEETGSSTDTQYF. The CDR3 coding sequence is TGTGCCAGCAGCGAAGAAACAGGGTCTAGCACAGATACGCAGTATTTT.

The chain links TRBV5-4 to TRBJ2-5, with 10 bases fitting TRBD2. Germline V gene sequence: CDR1 SGHNT, CDR2 YYREEE (reference sequence). The CDR3 extends over 16 amino acids. Trimming took 5 bases from V and 4 from J; bases not matched to a gene: 11. CDR3 in DNA: TGTGCCAGCAGTAACAGGGCTAGCGGGAGAGGAGAGACCCAGTACTTC. Residues: CASSNRASGRGETQYF. Supplemented by reference TRBV5-4 and TRBJ2-5, the full variable domain reads ETGVTQSPTHLIKTRGQQVTLRCSSQSGHNTVSWYQQALGQGPQFIFQYYREEENGRGNFPPRFSGLQFPNYSSELNVNALELDDSALYLCASSNRASGRGETQYFGPGTRLLVL.

The chain employs TRBV21-1 and TRBJ2-5; the D call in the table, TRBD1, was not verified against the DNA. TRBV21-1 is assigned pseudogene status. The CDR3 has 14 residues. DNA for the CDR3: TGTGCCAGCGTACGCCGGGACAGGGAAGAGACCCAGTACTTC. It translates to CASVRRDREETQYF.

The J gene is TRBJ1-1, the V gene TRBV12-3 or TRBV12-4, with D possibly matching TRBD1 (5 bases). Trimming removed 7 bases from V and 11 bases from J, with 20 bases in between. There are 13 residues in the CDR3. In DNA, the CDR3 is TGTGCCAGCAACCCCGGGGCGCTGTCGATGGCTTTCTTT. As protein: CASNPGALSMAFF.

The rearrangement joins TRBV7-6 to TRBJ2-2, with D possibly TRBD2 on 5 matching bases. The CDR3 length is 14 residues. V was cut by 0 bases and J by 4 bases, with 6 bases left in between. Germline V gives CDR1 SGHVS, CDR2 FNYEAQ. CDR3 region: CASSLAGVTGELFF. DNA for the CDR3: TGTGCCAGCAGCTTAGCGGGAGTCACCGGGGAGCTGTTTTTT.

The chain recombines TRBV7-2 with TRBJ1-1; a weak D match, TRBD1 (5 bases). Germline assignment: CDR1 SGHTA and CDR2 FQGNSA. The length of the CDR3 is 16 residues. The ends were cut back, 5 bases at V and 3 bases at J, with 19 bases in the middle. The CDR3 here is CASSPWAGKGYTEAFF. CDR3 DNA: TGTGCCAGCAGCCCCTGGGCAGGGAAGGGGTACACTGAAGCTTTCTTT. Supplemented by reference TRBV7-2 and TRBJ1-1, the full variable domain reads GAGVSQSPSNKVTEKGKDVELRCDPISGHTALYWYRQSLGQGLEFLIYFQGNSAPDKSGLPSDRFSAERTGGSVSTLTIQRTQQEDSAVYLCASSPWAGKGYTEAFFGQGTRLTVV.

The chain uses TRBV6-1 and TRBJ1-5; no firm D call. V gave up 2 bases and J gave up 6 bases, with 8 bases separating them. Germline V gives CDR1 MNHNS, CDR2 SASEGT. This CDR3 is built from 13 residues. CDR3 coding DNA: TGTGCCAGCAGTGAATCGGATTCTCAGCCCCAGCATTTT. Translation: CASSESDSQPQHF.

J is TRBJ1-4 and V is TRBV24-1; D remains unclear. The CDR3 length is 16 residues. Trimming took off 2 bases at V and 8 bases at J, with 17 bases between the two ends. Germline values: CDR1 KGHDR, CDR2 SFDVKD. CDR3 in amino acids: CATSDSHPDTAEKLFF. As DNA, the CDR3 is TGTGCCACCAGTGATTCCCACCCCGACACGGCCGAAAAACTGTTTTTT.

The gene calls are TRBV6-5 and TRBJ2-5, with D perhaps being TRBD1 or TRBD2 (5 bases each). CDR1 MNHEY and CDR2 SVGAGI come from the germline V gene. Trimming removed 6 bases at V and 5 bases at J, with 16 bases between. CDR3 length: 14 residues. The CDR3 sequence: CASSHPRGRETQYF. The CDR3 region has the DNA TGTGCCAGCAGCCACCCGAGGGGCCGGGAGACCCAGTACTTC.

The chain recombines TRBV5-1 with TRBJ1-1; D perhaps matches TRBD1 (5 bases). V shed 9 bases and J shed 2 bases, with 14 bases lying between them. CDR1 is SGHRS, CDR2 YFSETQ, per germline. This CDR3 comprises 13 residues. In nucleotides, the CDR3 is TGCGCCACCCGACAGAGCCTCAACACTGAAGCTTTCTTT. This sequence encodes CATRQSLNTEAFF. The variable domain in full, completed from reference TRBV5-1 and TRBJ1-1, reads KAGVTQTPRYLIKTRGQQVTLSCSPISGHRSVSWYQQTPGQGLQFLFEYFSETQRNKGNFPGRFSGRQFSNSRSEMNVSTLELGDSALYLCATRQSLNTEAFFGQGTRLTVV.

The chain employs TRBV18 and TRBJ1-5, with D unresolved. Trimming cost V 3 bases and J 2 bases, with 8 bases left between them. The germline V gene has CDR1 KGHSH and CDR2 LQKENI. This CDR3 has 14 residues. CDR3 DNA: TGTGCCAGCTCACCGGGCACTGGCAATCAGCCCCAGCATTTT. It translates to CASSPGTGNQPQHF.

The V call is TRBV5-1, the J call TRBJ2-7, with 7 nucleotides matching TRBD1. The CDR3 is 14 residues long. Germline V gene data show CDR1 as SGHRS and CDR2 as YFSETQ. The junction had 7 bases not matched to a gene; V was cut back by 3 bases and J by 4 bases. DNA of the CDR3: TGCGCCAGCAGCTCGGGGACAGCTCCATACGAGCAGTACTTC. Its translation is CASSSGTAPYEQYF.

The chain joins TRBV20-1 to TRBJ2-1; 8 nucleotides line up with TRBD2. Per the germline V gene, CDR1 is DFQATT and CDR2 is SNEGSKA (reference sequence). V lost 1 base to trimming and J lost 15 bases; unmatched junction nucleotides: 5. This CDR3 has 11 residues. Here the CDR3 reads CSARVGTSRFF. DNA of the CDR3: TGCAGTGCTAGAGTCGGGACTAGTCGGTTCTTC.

This clone showed up just a few times. The V gene is TRBV7-3, the J gene TRBJ2-5; D remains unclear. The V end was cut by 5 bases, the J end by 5 bases, with 12 bases between. The CDR3 is 13 amino acids. Germline CDR1 reads SGHTA; CDR2 reads FQGTGA. The CDR3 protein is CASSEDRAETQYF. The CDR3 coding sequence is TGTGCCAGCAGCGAAGACCGGGCGGAGACCCAGTACTTC.

The chain is built from TRBV15 and TRBJ2-2; D gene uncertain. Trimming removed 0 bases from V and 5 bases from J, with 10 bases in between. The CDR3 covers 15 residues. CDR1 LNHNV and CDR2 YYDKDF come from the germline V gene (reference sequence). The DNA for the CDR3 is TGTGCCACCAGCAGAGACCGCGCCGGGACCGGGGAGCTGTTTTTT. This codes for CATSRDRAGTGELFF.

Only a few counts were recorded for this clone. This chain links TRBV5-6 with TRBJ1-1, with 12 bases that match TRBD1. Per the germline V gene, CDR1 is SGHDT and CDR2 is YYEEEE. The CDR3 covers 16 residues. With V trimmed by 4 bases and J by 1 base, 5 bases remained unmatched. The CDR3 DNA follows: TGTGCCAGCAGCCCGGGACAGGGGGCTTGGAACACTGAAGCTTTCTTT. It encodes CASSPGQGAWNTEAFF.

The J gene is TRBJ1-1, the V gene TRBV7-2, with a weak D call TRBD1 (6 bases). Germline loops: CDR1 SGHTA, CDR2 FQGNSA. Trimming shortened V by 5 bases and J by 4 bases, and 11 bases separated the two germline ends. This CDR3 region has 13 residues. The CDR3 reads CASSEGGGTEAFF. In nucleotides, the CDR3 is TGTGCCAGCAGCGAGGGAGGGGGCACTGAAGCTTTCTTT.

V is TRBV20-1 and J is TRBJ1-1; maybe TRBD1 (5 bases). CDR3 length equals 11 residues. Between the trimmed V and J ends, which lost 8 bases and 4 bases, there was a span of 11 bases. Germline V gene sequence: CDR1 DFQATT, CDR2 SNEGSKA (reference sequence). This chain's CDR3 is CSLGRSTEAFF. The DNA for the CDR3 is TGCAGTTTGGGGCGAAGCACTGAAGCTTTCTTT.

The chain carries TRBV4-3 and TRBJ2-3, with TRBD2 matching over 11 bases. Germline loops: CDR1 LGHNA, CDR2 YSLEER. The trim removed 4 bases at V and 2 bases at J, leaving 5 bases unmatched. The CDR3 loop spans 16 amino acids. The CDR3 is CASSRASGGTTDTQYF. The CDR3 nucleotides are TGCGCCAGCAGCCGAGCTAGCGGGGGGACCACAGATACGCAGTATTTT.